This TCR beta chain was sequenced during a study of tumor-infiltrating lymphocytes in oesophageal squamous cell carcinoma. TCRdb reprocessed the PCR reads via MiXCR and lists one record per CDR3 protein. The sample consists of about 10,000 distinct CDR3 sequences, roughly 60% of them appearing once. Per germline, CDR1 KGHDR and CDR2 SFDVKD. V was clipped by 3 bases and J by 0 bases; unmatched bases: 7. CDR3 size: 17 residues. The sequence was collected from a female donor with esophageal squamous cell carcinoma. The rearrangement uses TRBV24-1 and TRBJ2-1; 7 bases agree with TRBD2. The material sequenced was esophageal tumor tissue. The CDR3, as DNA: TGTGCCACCAGTGATGGGGCTCGCGGGAGCTCCTACAATGAGCAGTTCTTC. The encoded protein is CATSDGARGSSYNEQFF.